The present TCR beta chain was sequenced within a study of T cells in Graves' hyperthyroidism and ophthalmopathy. This clonotype appeared a few times. TCR beta CDR3 sequences were amplified from RNA transcripts. The TCR CDR3 first-round RT-PCR relied on the HTBI primer set. MiXCR was run by TCRdb on the multiplex PCR reads, yielding one entry per CDR3 protein. In the table there are 450,000 to 500,000 distinct CDR3 sequences, approximately 23% of which are singletons. Germline V gene lookup returns CDR1 SGHRS and CDR2 YFSETQ. CDR3 size: 20 residues. V trimming: 6 bases; J trimming: 3 bases; junction bases outside the gene matches: 25.

This receptor was identified in a woman aged 70-85 years with Graves' ophthalmopathy. The rearrangement joins TRBV5-1 to TRBJ2-3; 7 bases fit TRBD1. The source material was blood. The CDR3 DNA reads TGCGCCAGCAAGGACCCGACGGGGAGACAGGGACAACATCCGACAGATACGCAGTATTTT. Residues: CASKDPTGRQGQHPTDTQYF.